One sample yielded the 26 T cell receptor beta chains listed below, sequenced in a study of blood T cell repertoires in COVID-19. The table came from immunoSEQ multiplex PCR; TCRdb's copy has only in-frame clones and leaves some out. The top ten hold 13% to 15% of the sample, which has under 45,000 clones, approximately 80% seen once. Sequencing input: peripheral blood. The receptors derive from a human donor in a cohort sampled during active COVID-19.

This sequence joins TRBV6-5 and TRBJ1-4, with 9 bases fitting TRBD1. After removal of 11 bases from V and 0 bases from J, the junction contained 7 bases not matched to a gene. Germline assignment: CDR1 MNHEY and CDR2 SVGAGI. The CDR3 contains 15 residues. The CDR3 spells CAGWDRAATNEKLFF. In DNA form, the CDR3 reads TGTGCCGGGTGGGACAGGGCCGCAACTAATGAAAAACTGTTTTTT.

The genes are TRBV27 and TRBJ2-5; TRBD2 matches at 7 bases. V shed 5 bases and J 3 bases; nucleotides not matched to a gene: 0. Germline V gene lookup returns CDR1 MNHEY and CDR2 SMNVEV (reference sequence). The CDR3 sequence is 12 residues long. The CDR3: CASSRGEETQYF. The CDR3 DNA is TGTGCCAGCAGTCGGGGGGAAGAGACCCAGTACTTC.

The chain carries TRBV11-3 and TRBJ1-2, with 8 bases that match TRBD1. V dropped 1 base and J dropped 7; count of bases not matched to a gene: 2. There are 13 residues in the CDR3. Germline lookup yields CDR1 SGHNT and CDR2 YENEEA. This CDR3 is CASSLVDRGGYTF. The CDR3 DNA is TGTGCCAGCAGCTTAGTCGACAGGGGTGGCTACACCTTC. Based on the CDR3 plus reference TRBV11-3 and TRBJ1-2, the full variable domain is EAGVVQSPRYKIIEKKQPVAFWCNPISGHNTLYWYLQNLGQGPELLIRYENEEAVDDSQLPKDRFSAERLKGVDSTLKIQPAELGDSAVYLCASSLVDRGGYTFGSGTRLTVV.

This sequence joins TRBV19 and TRBJ1-5; D unclear. The V and J ends lost 5 bases and 6 bases respectively, with 8 bases between them. The CDR3 is made up of 12 amino acids. From germline, CDR1 is LNHDA and CDR2 SQIVND (reference sequence). The CDR3 protein is CASSLGIQPQHF. Written as DNA, the CDR3 is TGTGCCAGTAGTCTCGGGATTCAGCCCCAGCATTTT.

CDR3 in DNA: TGTGCCAGCTCACCCCAGGGGGTAGTCGGCGAGCAGTACTTC. It is translated as CASSPQGVVGEQYF. This chain uses TRBV18 with TRBJ2-7, with 7 bases matching TRBD1. V was clipped by 3 bases and J by 6 bases; unmatched bases: 8. Germline V gene lookup returns CDR1 KGHSH and CDR2 LQKENI. This CDR3 has 14 residues.

The chain employs TRBV5-6 and TRBJ2-1, with TRBD2 identical over 9 bases. The length of the CDR3 is 15 residues. Unmatched junction bases numbered 8, after V lost 1 base and J lost 9 bases. Germline values: CDR1 SGHDT, CDR2 YYEEEE. The CDR3 DNA reads as TGTGCCAGCAGCTTGTTACTAGCGGGCGGCGGTGAGCAGTTCTTC. Translated: CASSLLLAGGGEQFF. The whole variable domain, remainder taken from reference TRBV5-6 and TRBJ2-1, is DAGVTQSPTHLIKTRGQQVTLRCSPKSGHDTVSWYQQALGQGPQFIFQYYEEEERQRGNFPDRFSGHQFPNYSSELNVNALLLGDSALYLCASSLLLAGGGEQFFGPGTRLTVL.

This CDR3 is CASSLVVGANTEAFF. In DNA, the CDR3 is TGTGCCAGCAGCTTAGTCGTAGGGGCCAACACTGAAGCTTTCTTT. J is TRBJ1-1 and V is TRBV7-2; maybe TRBD1 (5 bases). The V and J ends lost 1 base and 2 bases respectively, with 11 bases between them. The germline CDR1 and CDR2 sequences are SGHTA and FQGNSA. The CDR3 totals 15 residues.

This clone was seen a handful of times. This CDR3 is CASGPGGQGVETQYF. CDR3 bases: TGTGCCAGTGGGCCCGGGGGACAGGGGGTAGAGACCCAGTACTTC. V gene TRBV9 combines with J gene TRBJ2-5, with 11 bases matching TRBD1. CDR1 and CDR2 from the germline V gene are SGDLS and YYNGEE. The CDR3 runs to 15 residues. The V gene end was trimmed by 8 bases and the J gene end by 4 bases; junction bases not matched to a gene: 10.

This clone is a singleton in its sample. V is TRBV4-3 and J is TRBJ1-2; 9 positions match TRBD1. This CDR3 region has 15 residues. CDR1 and CDR2 from the germline V gene are LGHNA and YSLEER. V was clipped by 0 bases and J by 10 bases; unmatched bases: 9. CDR3 loop: CASSQDVGDRAHYTF. CDR3 DNA sequence: TGCGCCAGCAGCCAAGATGTAGGGGACAGGGCCCACTACACCTTC.

The chain recombines TRBV19 with TRBJ1-6; a weak D match, TRBD1 (5 bases). The V end was cut by 4 bases, the J end by 7 bases, with 11 bases between. Germline assignment: CDR1 LNHDA and CDR2 SQIVND (reference sequence). CDR3 length: 14 residues. Here the CDR3 reads CASSSREGNSPLHF. The DNA of the CDR3 is TGTGCCAGTAGTAGCAGGGAGGGCAATTCACCCCTCCACTTT.

The V call is TRBV9, the J call TRBJ2-5; 7 nucleotides match TRBD2. V lost 0 bases to trimming and J lost 4 bases; unmatched junction nucleotides: 9. The CDR3 has 16 amino acids. Germline loops: CDR1 SGDLS, CDR2 YYNGEE. CDR3 loop: CASSVARSSSGETQYF. CDR3 DNA sequence: TGTGCCAGCAGCGTAGCAAGGTCGTCTAGCGGAGAGACCCAGTACTTC.

V usage is TRBV28 and J usage is TRBJ1-5; no clear D gene. V was clipped by 1 base and J by 2 bases, with 6 bases between them. CDR1 and CDR2 (germline): MDHEN, SYDVKM. The CDR3 sequence is 14 residues long. The CDR3 coding sequence is TGTGCCAGCAGTTTATCACTTGGCAATCAGCCCCAGCATTTT. This codes for CASSLSLGNQPQHF.

This clone showed up just once. The chain is built from TRBV9 and TRBJ2-1; 7 bases are a match to TRBD2. J was trimmed by 6 bases and V by 0 bases; bases with no gene match: 3. The CDR3 sequence is 14 residues long. CDR1 is SGDLS, CDR2 YYNGEE, per germline. For the CDR3, the DNA is TGTGCCAGCAGCGTAGCTAGCGGAGTCAATGAGCAGTTCTTC. This gives the protein CASSVASGVNEQFF.

The chain couples TRBV4-1 to TRBJ2-3, with 7 bases aligning to TRBD1. Trimming at V came to 1 base and at J to 1 base, leaving 2 bases not matched to a gene. Germline V gene sequence: CDR1 MGHRA, CDR2 YSYEKL. This CDR3 contains 15 residues. The CDR3 coding sequence is TGCGCCAGCAGCCAAGGTGGGACAGGCACAGATACGCAGTATTTT. Its translation is CASSQGGTGTDTQYF.

The J gene is TRBJ1-6, the V gene TRBV20-1; D is ambiguous. This CDR3 region has 15 residues. Per the germline V gene, CDR1 is DFQATT and CDR2 is SNEGSKA (reference sequence). With 3 bases removed from V and 0 bases from J, the gap between germline ends came to 9 bases. DNA of the CDR3: TGCAGTGCTAGTGGCGGCAGCTCCTATAATTCACCCCTCCACTTT. Amino acids: CSASGGSSYNSPLHF.

The chain joins TRBV11-2 to TRBJ1-6, with D hard to call. Germline V gives CDR1 SGHAT, CDR2 FQNNGV. The CDR3 has 14 amino acids. Trimming removed 5 bases from V and 2 bases from J, with 7 bases in between. The CDR3 is CASSPAAYNSPLHF. DNA for the CDR3: TGTGCCAGCAGCCCCGCGGCCTATAATTCACCCCTCCACTTT.

The rearrangement uses TRBV19 and TRBJ1-5, with D possibly matching TRBD1 (6 bases). V shed 5 bases and J shed 1 base, with 15 bases lying between them. The CDR3 runs to 16 residues. Germline V lookup: CDR1 LNHDA, CDR2 SQIVND (reference sequence). The CDR3 coding sequence is TGTGCCAGTAGTCCCCGGACAGCGGTAAGCAATCAGCCCCAGCATTTT. Residues: CASSPRTAVSNQPQHF.

This chain links TRBV10-1 with TRBJ2-2, with TRBD1 identical over 7 bases. V lost 7 bases to trimming and J lost 3 bases; unmatched junction nucleotides: 5. CDR3 length equals 14 residues. CDR1 WNHNN and CDR2 SYGVQD come from the germline V gene (reference sequence). CDR3 region: CASTSQGYTGELFF. For the CDR3, the DNA is TGCGCCAGCACCTCACAGGGGTACACCGGGGAGCTGTTTTTT.

This chain connects TRBV3-1 (or the pseudogene TRBV3-2) to TRBJ1-5, with D unclear. CDR3 length: 18 residues. Trimming removed 0 bases from V and 4 bases from J, with 19 bases in between. The germline CDR1 and CDR2 sequences are LGHDT and YNNKEL (reference sequence). The CDR3 bases are TGTGCCAGCAGCCAAGATCCCCAAGGGATGGAGGGAAATCAGCCCCAGCATTTT. Residues: CASSQDPQGMEGNQPQHF.

The chain links TRBV19 to TRBJ1-5, with D tentatively TRBD1 (5 bases). V was shortened by 5 bases and J by 3 bases, with 20 bases between the two germline ends. Germline V gene sequence: CDR1 LNHDA, CDR2 SQIVND (reference sequence). This CDR3 has 17 amino acids. CDR3 in amino acids: CASSPPRQGLYNQPQHF. The DNA of the CDR3 is TGTGCCAGTAGTCCCCCCCGGCAGGGATTGTACAATCAGCCCCAGCATTTT.

The CDR3 spells CASSLTGTGELFF. The CDR3 DNA reads as TGTGCCAGCAGCTTAACAGGGACCGGGGAGCTGTTTTTT. The chain joins TRBV5-6 to TRBJ2-2, with D tentatively TRBD1 (6 bases). The CDR3 contains 13 residues. V lost 2 bases and J 5 bases, leaving 7 bases between the germline ends. Germline V gene lookup returns CDR1 SGHDT and CDR2 YYEEEE.

V gene TRBV5-1 combines with J gene TRBJ1-4; 12 bases fit TRBD1. Trimming cost V 4 bases and J 7 bases; bases outside gene matches: 2. The CDR3 totals 14 residues. Germline values: CDR1 SGHRS, CDR2 YFSETQ. The CDR3 loop is CASSLGQGAEKLFF. Written as DNA, the CDR3 is TGCGCCAGCAGCCTGGGACAGGGGGCTGAAAAACTGTTTTTT. Using reference TRBV5-1 and TRBJ1-4 for the parts outside the CDR3, the full variable domain is KAGVTQTPRYLIKTRGQQVTLSCSPISGHRSVSWYQQTPGQGLQFLFEYFSETQRNKGNFPGRFSGRQFSNSRSEMNVSTLELGDSALYLCASSLGQGAEKLFFGSGTQLSVL.

This clone has a handful of counts. V usage is TRBV24-1 and J usage is TRBJ2-7; D is undetermined. CDR3 length: 15 residues. Trimming left V 0 bases short and J 2 bases short, with 10 bases between. Germline V CDR1 and CDR2: KGHDR, SFDVKD. CDR3 sequence: CATSDLNSCPYEQYF. CDR3 nucleotide sequence: TGTGCCACCAGTGATTTGAACAGCTGCCCCTACGAGCAGTACTTC.

V usage is TRBV9 and J usage is TRBJ1-5; D is undetermined. Germline V gene sequence: CDR1 SGDLS, CDR2 YYNGEE. With 2 bases removed from V and 5 bases from J, the gap between germline ends came to 5 bases. CDR3 length equals 12 residues. This CDR3 reads CASSVGDQPQHF. For the CDR3, the DNA is TGTGCCAGCAGCGTGGGAGATCAGCCCCAGCATTTT.

The chain is built from TRBV7-2 and TRBJ1-2; D is perhaps TRBD1 (6 bases). The CDR3 extends over 15 amino acids. The ends were cut back, 2 bases at V and 0 bases at J, with 10 bases in the middle. CDR1 is SGHTA, CDR2 FQGNSA, per germline. The CDR3 sequence: CASSLIQGANYGYTF. The CDR3, as DNA: TGTGCCAGCAGCTTAATACAGGGCGCTAACTATGGCTACACCTTC. The full variable domain, in which reference TRBV7-2 and TRBJ1-2 provide the parts outside the CDR3, is GAGVSQSPSNKVTEKGKDVELRCDPISGHTALYWYRQSLGQGLEFLIYFQGNSAPDKSGLPSDRFSAERTGGSVSTLTIQRTQQEDSAVYLCASSLIQGANYGYTFGSGTRLTVV.

The chain is built from TRBV28 and TRBJ2-5, with D perhaps TRBD1 (6 bases). CDR3 size: 16 residues. Per germline, CDR1 MDHEN and CDR2 SYDVKM. V shed 6 bases and J shed 1 base, with 18 bases lying between them. CDR3 coding DNA: TGTGCCAGCAGACGTCGTAGGGGGTCCGGCCAAGAGACCCAGTACTTC. As protein: CASRRRRGSGQETQYF.